This T cell receptor (beta chain) was retrieved from a study of T cell changes during pregnancy in multiple sclerosis. Germline V gene sequence: CDR1 MNHNY, CDR2 SVGAGI (reference sequence). The CDR3 has 14 residues. Trimming took 0 bases from V and 6 from J, leaving 6 bases between them. Data came from immunoSEQ multiplex PCR; TCRdb stores just in-frame clones and leaves some out. The table has tens of thousands of clones, roughly 90% seen once; the top ten hold 5% to 6%. The chain couples TRBV6-6 to TRBJ1-6; weak D call: TRBD1 (5 bases). Sample: peripheral blood, taken in the third trimester of pregnancy. This TCR was sampled from a female donor in good health, enrolled as a control in a pregnancy study. The CDR3 sequence is CASSYSQGNSPLHF. The CDR3 DNA reads TGTGCCAGCAGTTACTCGCAGGGTAATTCACCCCTCCACTTT.